Listed below are T cell receptor beta chains from one sample, sequenced in a study of blood T cell repertoires in COVID-19. Clones were sequenced by immunoSEQ multiplex PCR, and TCRdb holds only the in-frame ones, with some missing. The table records fewer than 250,000 clones, 80% of them present only once. The specimen was PBMCs or T cells enriched from blood (not recorded which). These receptor sequences come from a woman aged 40 to 50 with acute COVID-19. Both conserved end residues are part of each CDR3. The order of the fields is J gene, D gene, V gene, clone size, CDR3 protein, CDR3 DNA. The D gene is left open where the match is weak. Part of the rows lack a size; the others show once, few, many or a class for expanded clones.

j_call: TRBJ2-3
d_call: -
v_call: TRBV12-3/TRBV12-4
clone_size: few
cdr3_aa: CASASRSTDTQYF
cdr3_nt: TGTGCCAGCGCAAGCCGTAGCACAGATACGCAGTATTTT

j_call: TRBJ1-1
d_call: TRBD1
v_call: TRBV2
clone_size: medium-sized
cdr3_aa: CASSFPRGEAFF
cdr3_nt: TGTGCCAGCAGTTTTCCCAGGGGGGAAGCTTTCTTT

j_call: TRBJ1-3
d_call: -
v_call: TRBV6-1
clone_size: -
cdr3_aa: CASRESGQLVGNTIYF
cdr3_nt: TGTGCCAGCAGGGAATCCGGACAGCTAGTTGGAAACACCATATATTTT

j_call: TRBJ2-7
d_call: -
v_call: TRBV5-1
clone_size: -
cdr3_aa: CASSPTGMGYEQYF
cdr3_nt: TGCGCCAGCAGCCCAACAGGGATGGGCTACGAGCAGTACTTC

j_call: TRBJ1-1
d_call: TRBD1
v_call: TRBV19
clone_size: -
cdr3_aa: CASSRDRGLNTEAFF
cdr3_nt: TGTGCCAGTAGTCGGGACAGGGGCCTGAACACTGAAGCTTTCTTT

j_call: TRBJ2-1
d_call: TRBD2
v_call: TRBV5-1
clone_size: -
cdr3_aa: CASSLAFTLAGGPIEQFF
cdr3_nt: TGCGCCAGCAGCTTGGCATTCACTCTAGCGGGAGGGCCGATTGAGCAGTTCTTC

j_call: TRBJ1-1
d_call: -
v_call: TRBV14
clone_size: -
cdr3_aa: CASSQSTNTEAFF
cdr3_nt: TGTGCCAGCAGCCAATCTACGAACACTGAAGCTTTCTTT

j_call: TRBJ1-1
d_call: -
v_call: TRBV5-1
clone_size: -
cdr3_aa: CASSFMSNTEAFF
cdr3_nt: TGCGCCAGCAGCTTCATGTCGAACACTGAAGCTTTCTTT

j_call: TRBJ2-7
d_call: TRBD1
v_call: TRBV11-2
clone_size: -
cdr3_aa: CASSLRDRGYEQYF
cdr3_nt: TGTGCCAGCAGCTTAAGGGACAGGGGCTACGAGCAGTACTTC

j_call: TRBJ2-5
d_call: -
v_call: TRBV3-1/TRBV3-2
clone_size: -
cdr3_aa: CASSQGGARGKTQYF
cdr3_nt: TGTGCCAGCAGCCAAGGCGGAGCCAGAGGGAAGACCCAGTACTTC

j_call: TRBJ1-1
d_call: -
v_call: TRBV29-1
clone_size: -
cdr3_aa: CSVQGVNTEAFF
cdr3_nt: TGCAGCGTCCAAGGGGTGAACACTGAAGCTTTCTTT

j_call: TRBJ1-1
d_call: -
v_call: TRBV6-1
clone_size: -
cdr3_aa: CASSEGTANTEAFF
cdr3_nt: TGTGCCAGCAGTGAAGGGACAGCAAACACTGAAGCTTTCTTT

j_call: TRBJ1-4
d_call: -
v_call: TRBV11-2
clone_size: -
cdr3_aa: CASSFQGWATNEKLFF
cdr3_nt: TGTGCCAGCAGCTTTCAGGGATGGGCAACTAATGAAAAACTGTTTTTT

j_call: TRBJ2-7
d_call: TRBD1
v_call: TRBV28
clone_size: -
cdr3_aa: CASSPYGTGNSYEQYF
cdr3_nt: TGTGCCAGCAGTCCATACGGGACAGGGAACTCCTACGAGCAGTACTTC

j_call: TRBJ1-1
d_call: TRBD1
v_call: TRBV5-4
clone_size: -
cdr3_aa: CASSPFQGDTEAFF
cdr3_nt: TGTGCCAGCAGCCCGTTCCAGGGGGACACTGAAGCTTTCTTT

j_call: TRBJ2-7
d_call: TRBD1
v_call: TRBV27
clone_size: once
cdr3_aa: CASRRIGTDSYEQYF
cdr3_nt: TGTGCCAGCAGGCGAATAGGGACAGATTCCTACGAGCAGTACTTC

j_call: TRBJ2-7
d_call: -
v_call: TRBV24-1
clone_size: -
cdr3_aa: CATSDSLPKGGQYF
cdr3_nt: TGTGCCACCAGTGATTCCCTCCCAAAGGGAGGGCAGTACTTC

j_call: TRBJ2-2
d_call: -
v_call: TRBV18
clone_size: -
cdr3_aa: CASSPAGAGELFF
cdr3_nt: TGTGCCAGCTCACCAGCAGGGGCCGGGGAGCTGTTTTTT

j_call: TRBJ2-7
d_call: TRBD1
v_call: TRBV28
clone_size: -
cdr3_aa: CASEKTGGFYEQYF
cdr3_nt: TGTGCCAGTGAAAAGACAGGGGGCTTCTACGAGCAGTACTTC

j_call: TRBJ2-1
d_call: TRBD2
v_call: TRBV7-2
clone_size: -
cdr3_aa: CASNLGLAGEIPYNEQFF
cdr3_nt: TGTGCCAGCAACTTAGGACTAGCGGGAGAAATCCCCTACAATGAGCAGTTCTTC

j_call: TRBJ1-4
d_call: -
v_call: TRBV27
clone_size: -
cdr3_aa: CASSPRGSTTNEKLFF
cdr3_nt: TGTGCCAGCAGTCCCCGCGGATCCACAACTAATGAAAAACTGTTTTTT

j_call: TRBJ1-6
d_call: -
v_call: TRBV5-4
clone_size: -
cdr3_aa: CASSLDRNYNSPLHF
cdr3_nt: TGTGCCAGCAGCTTGGACAGGAACTATAATTCACCCCTCCACTTT

j_call: TRBJ1-1
d_call: -
v_call: TRBV5-6
clone_size: -
cdr3_aa: CASTSRAGLMNTEAFF
cdr3_nt: TGTGCCAGCACCTCCCGGGCAGGACTTATGAACACTGAAGCTTTCTTT

j_call: TRBJ2-5
d_call: -
v_call: TRBV9
clone_size: -
cdr3_aa: CASSVAPGLAVETQYF
cdr3_nt: TGTGCCAGCAGCGTAGCTCCGGGACTTGCAGTGGAGACCCAGTACTTC

j_call: TRBJ1-4
d_call: -
v_call: TRBV7-2
clone_size: -
cdr3_aa: CASSLEGVAASPEKLFF
cdr3_nt: TGTGCCAGCAGCTTAGAGGGGGTCGCGGCTTCCCCCGAAAAACTGTTTTTT

j_call: TRBJ1-5
d_call: -
v_call: TRBV10-3
clone_size: once
cdr3_aa: CAISEEGESPQHF
cdr3_nt: TGTGCCATCAGTGAAGAGGGAGAAAGCCCCCAGCATTTT

j_call: TRBJ1-6
d_call: TRBD1
v_call: TRBV11-2
clone_size: -
cdr3_aa: CASSRGTADNSPLHF
cdr3_nt: TGTGCCAGCAGCCGCGGGACAGCAGATAATTCACCCCTCCACTTT

j_call: TRBJ1-5
d_call: TRBD1
v_call: TRBV5-1
clone_size: few
cdr3_aa: CASSLGQGYQPQHF
cdr3_nt: TGCGCCAGCAGCTTGGGACAGGGTTATCAGCCCCAGCATTTT

j_call: TRBJ2-1
d_call: TRBD2
v_call: TRBV7-2
clone_size: once
cdr3_aa: CASSPPGLGHNEQFF
cdr3_nt: TGTGCCAGCAGCCCCCCAGGACTAGGGCACAATGAGCAGTTCTTC

j_call: TRBJ1-1
d_call: -
v_call: TRBV18
clone_size: -
cdr3_aa: CASSPQPGGDTEAFF
cdr3_nt: TGTGCCAGCTCACCACAGCCCGGGGGGGACACTGAAGCTTTCTTT

j_call: TRBJ1-2
d_call: TRBD1
v_call: TRBV25-1
clone_size: -
cdr3_aa: CASSGGTGGADGYTF
cdr3_nt: TGTGCCAGCAGTGGTGGGACAGGGGGCGCGGATGGCTACACCTTC

j_call: TRBJ1-2
d_call: -
v_call: TRBV2
clone_size: -
cdr3_aa: CASSEGRDVGGYTF
cdr3_nt: TGTGCCAGCAGTGAAGGCAGGGATGTAGGCGGCTACACCTTC

j_call: TRBJ1-1
d_call: -
v_call: TRBV29-1
clone_size: -
cdr3_aa: CSTYRNTEAFF
cdr3_nt: TGCAGCACGTACAGGAACACTGAAGCTTTCTTT

j_call: TRBJ1-2
d_call: TRBD1
v_call: TRBV10-3
clone_size: -
cdr3_aa: CAISDDRVGGYTF
cdr3_nt: TGTGCCATCAGTGATGACAGGGTGGGCGGCTACACCTTC

j_call: TRBJ1-2
d_call: TRBD1
v_call: TRBV5-1
clone_size: -
cdr3_aa: CASTYGNRQGGRYGYTF
cdr3_nt: TGCGCCAGCACCTACGGAAATAGACAGGGGGGCCGATATGGCTACACCTTC

j_call: TRBJ1-1
d_call: -
v_call: TRBV5-1
clone_size: -
cdr3_aa: CASSLGQISNTEAFF
cdr3_nt: TGCGCCAGCAGCTTGGGACAGATTTCGAACACTGAAGCTTTCTTT

j_call: TRBJ1-1
d_call: TRBD1
v_call: TRBV14
clone_size: once
cdr3_aa: CASSPGQLNTEAFF
cdr3_nt: TGTGCCAGCAGCCCGGGACAGCTGAACACTGAAGCTTTCTTT

j_call: TRBJ2-7
d_call: -
v_call: TRBV5-6
clone_size: -
cdr3_aa: CASSSDGTQMNEQYF
cdr3_nt: TGTGCCAGCAGCTCGGACGGGACACAGATGAACGAGCAGTACTTC

j_call: TRBJ1-2
d_call: -
v_call: TRBV5-1
clone_size: -
cdr3_aa: CASSLEPGILSGYTF
cdr3_nt: TGCGCCAGCAGCTTGGAACCCGGGATTCTATCTGGCTACACCTTC

j_call: TRBJ2-4
d_call: -
v_call: TRBV6-5
clone_size: -
cdr3_aa: CASSFRGENIQYF
cdr3_nt: TGTGCCAGCAGTTTCAGGGGGGAAAACATTCAGTACTTC

j_call: TRBJ2-2
d_call: -
v_call: TRBV6-5
clone_size: -
cdr3_aa: CASGIRSTGELFF
cdr3_nt: TGTGCCAGCGGAATAAGGAGCACCGGGGAGCTGTTTTTT

j_call: TRBJ1-5
d_call: TRBD1
v_call: TRBV28
clone_size: -
cdr3_aa: CASSKPGQARAQHF
cdr3_nt: TGTGCCAGCAGCAAGCCAGGACAGGCCCGAGCCCAGCATTTT

j_call: TRBJ1-1
d_call: -
v_call: TRBV5-6
clone_size: -
cdr3_aa: CASSLSFGSVNTEAFF
cdr3_nt: TGTGCCAGCAGCTTGAGTTTCGGCAGCGTGAACACTGAAGCTTTCTTT

j_call: TRBJ1-1
d_call: TRBD1
v_call: TRBV14
clone_size: once
cdr3_aa: CASSQVQGARNTEAFF
cdr3_nt: TGTGCCAGCAGCCAAGTACAGGGGGCGCGGAACACTGAAGCTTTCTTT

j_call: TRBJ1-6
d_call: -
v_call: TRBV27
clone_size: few
cdr3_aa: CASTKLPGTQNSPLHF
cdr3_nt: TGTGCCAGCACCAAACTCCCGGGAACACAGAATTCACCCCTCCACTTT

j_call: TRBJ1-1
d_call: TRBD1
v_call: TRBV9
clone_size: -
cdr3_aa: CASSVEEGADTEAFF
cdr3_nt: TGTGCCAGCAGCGTAGAGGAGGGGGCTGACACTGAAGCTTTCTTT

j_call: TRBJ2-5
d_call: TRBD2
v_call: TRBV9
clone_size: -
cdr3_aa: CASSVASSGQETQYF
cdr3_nt: TGTGCCAGCAGCGTAGCGTCTAGCGGGCAAGAGACCCAGTACTTC

j_call: TRBJ1-1
d_call: -
v_call: TRBV10-3
clone_size: -
cdr3_aa: CAISVRPGDTEAFF
cdr3_nt: TGTGCCATCAGTGTAAGGCCGGGAGACACTGAAGCTTTCTTT

j_call: TRBJ2-1
d_call: -
v_call: TRBV18
clone_size: -
cdr3_aa: CASSPQRSSYNEQFF
cdr3_nt: TGTGCCAGCTCACCACAGAGGAGCTCCTACAATGAGCAGTTCTTC

j_call: TRBJ2-4
d_call: -
v_call: TRBV20-1
clone_size: once
cdr3_aa: CSASTDKNIQYF
cdr3_nt: TGCAGTGCTAGTACTGACAAAAACATTCAGTACTTC

j_call: TRBJ1-6
d_call: TRBD1
v_call: TRBV7-6
clone_size: once
cdr3_aa: CASSLGTGNSPLHF
cdr3_nt: TGTGCCAGCAGCTTGGGGACAGGGAATTCACCCCTCCACTTT

j_call: TRBJ1-5
d_call: -
v_call: TRBV5-6
clone_size: once
cdr3_aa: CASSSRRGTVLSNQPQHF
cdr3_nt: TGTGCCAGCAGCTCCAGGCGTGGAACAGTGTTAAGCAATCAGCCCCAGCATTTT

j_call: TRBJ1-2
d_call: -
v_call: TRBV5-6
clone_size: -
cdr3_aa: CASSLRGLDGYTF
cdr3_nt: TGTGCCAGCAGCTTGCGAGGGCTCGATGGCTACACCTTC

j_call: TRBJ2-7
d_call: -
v_call: TRBV4-3
clone_size: -
cdr3_aa: CASSIGRGFYEQYF
cdr3_nt: TGCGCCAGCAGCATAGGGAGGGGGTTCTACGAGCAGTACTTC

j_call: TRBJ1-1
d_call: -
v_call: TRBV28
clone_size: -
cdr3_aa: CASSSGVHEAFF
cdr3_nt: TGTGCCAGCAGTTCAGGGGTACATGAAGCTTTCTTT

j_call: TRBJ1-2
d_call: -
v_call: TRBV19
clone_size: -
cdr3_aa: CASSIGDSHNYGYTF
cdr3_nt: TGTGCCAGTAGTATAGGTGACAGCCATAACTATGGCTACACCTTC

j_call: TRBJ1-4
d_call: -
v_call: TRBV5-4
clone_size: -
cdr3_aa: CASSLVPGGEKLFF
cdr3_nt: TGTGCCAGCAGCTTGGTTCCTGGAGGAGAAAAACTGTTTTTT